Listed here is a single T cell receptor (beta chain). Its antigen remains unidentified. Unrecorded immune exposure was likely among donors, who were nominally healthy when sampled. The PCR used 60 Vbeta and 13 Jbeta primers. In the source study's methods: In a later analysis, some 80 million unique TCR beta chains included roughly 11 million shared by two or more donors. The method was immunoSEQ multiplex PCR; TCRdb's version includes in-frame clones alone and lacks a portion of them. The D gene and trimming were derived from the DNA, and the V and J assignments and clone size from that table. Listed are 65,000 to 85,000 clones; roughly 2.3% falls within the top ten. V lost 6 bases and J 6 bases, leaving 13 bases between the germline ends. Germline V gene sequence: CDR1 MDHEN, CDR2 SYDVKM. The CDR3 totals 13 residues. This sample was taken from a study of cytomegalovirus exposure and HLA in healthy donors. Study-wide points: A later analysis appeared to link common viral pathogens to several of the most significant clusters.

The receptor comes from a female donor in good health and CMV-seropositive. The genes are TRBV28 and TRBJ2-3; D gene unclear. Sequenced: PBMCs. CDR3 DNA sequence: TGTGCCAGCAGCAACGCTAGATGGGATACGCAGTATTTT. Protein sequence: CASSNARWDTQYF.